This T cell receptor beta chain was profiled in a study of T cells after yellow fever vaccination. Study findings and constraints: Only a small proportion of the clonotypes turned up in both the CD4 and the CD8 compartments, likely arising from convergent recombination. Reappearance after the booster was observed for most primary-vaccination clones (about 97% CD4, almost 90% CD8).

UMIs were added to TCR cDNA along with a universal primer site when it was made by 5'RACE template switching. TCRdb called the 5' RACE reads again in MiXCR, with one record for every CDR3 protein. The data contain tens of thousands of distinct CDR3 sequences, just under 8% of them singletons. The trim removed 4 bases at V and 5 bases at J, leaving 8 bases unmatched. Germline CDR1 is MDHEN and CDR2 is SYDVKM. The CDR3 runs 16 residues. This clonotype has more than one count but fewer than ten. Its antigen remains unknown. This sample comprised CD8+ T cells sorted from PBMCs, obtained on the day of the yellow fever booster vaccination. This receptor was taken from a man aged 30 to 39 who received the YFV17D yellow fever vaccine. The chain joins TRBV28 to TRBJ2-1; 10 nucleotides align to TRBD1. CDR3: CASSSTPGQGNNEQFF. The CDR3 bases are TGTGCCAGCAGTTCCACCCCGGGACAGGGGAACAATGAGCAGTTCTTC.